This entry concerns a single T cell receptor (beta chain). As to treatment: oral pan-JAK inhibitor, 5-10 mg twice daily. Individuals with alopecia areata gave both lesional scalp punch biopsies and peripheral blood for collection. These data come from a study of CD8+ T cells in alopecia areata. CDR1 is SGHRS, CDR2 YFSETQ, per germline. V was trimmed by 0 bases and J by 7 bases, leaving 7 bases between them. This CDR3 has 13 amino acids. TCR sequencing used cDNA made by reverse transcription of extracted RNA. Generated by immunoSEQ multiplex PCR, the TCRdb table keeps only in-frame clones and is missing some. The table lists 95,000 to 120,000 clones, around 54% of them singletons.

This clonotype was sampled from a human donor with alopecia areata. The gene calls are TRBV5-1 and TRBJ2-2; D gene uncertain. The source was CD4+ T cells sorted from blood, collected at week 24, from a patient treated with tofacitinib. In nucleotides, the CDR3 is TGCGCCAGCAGCTTGGAAGGGATCGGGGAGCTGTTTTTT. Amino acids: CASSLEGIGELFF.